This passage covers 30 T cell receptor beta chains from one sample sequenced in a study of blood T cell repertoires in COVID-19. Only in-frame clones appear in the TCRdb table, and some are missing; sequencing was by immunoSEQ multiplex PCR. The sample lists 200,000 to 250,000 clones, approximately 78% occurring once. The material sequenced was PBMCs or T cells enriched from blood (not recorded which). The receptors come from a man aged 35 to 55 who had recovered from COVID-19.

The chain joins TRBV6-4 to TRBJ2-7; 10 nucleotides align to TRBD2. Germline CDR1 and CDR2: MRHNA and SNTAGT. There are 14 residues in the CDR3. The ends lost 5 bases at V and 4 bases at J; junction bases unmatched: 5. The CDR3 region has the DNA TGTGCCAGCAGTCCACTAGCGGGGACGTACGAGCAGTACTTC. This sequence encodes CASSPLAGTYEQYF.

The chain recombines TRBV10-3 with TRBJ2-5, with 7 bases aligning to TRBD2. Losses at the gene ends were 1 base for V and 1 base for J; bases not matched to a gene: 6. The CDR3 sequence is 16 residues long. Looked up from germline, CDR1 is ENHRY and CDR2 is SYGVKD. This CDR3 is CAISEWTRDFQETQYF. The CDR3 nucleotides are TGTGCCATCAGTGAGTGGACTAGGGATTTCCAAGAGACCCAGTACTTC.

The chain carries TRBV5-6 and TRBJ2-5; 13 nucleotides agree with TRBD2. CDR1 and CDR2 (germline): SGHDT, YYEEEE. V shed 7 bases, J shed 4 bases, and the junction held 1 base outside the gene matches. The CDR3 loop spans 13 amino acids. This CDR3 reads CASWTSGGETQYF. The CDR3 bases are TGTGCCAGCTGGACTAGCGGGGGAGAGACCCAGTACTTC. Complete variable domain (other parts from reference TRBV5-6 and TRBJ2-5): DAGVTQSPTHLIKTRGQQVTLRCSPKSGHDTVSWYQQALGQGPQFIFQYYEEEERQRGNFPDRFSGHQFPNYSSELNVNALLLGDSALYLCASWTSGGETQYFGPGTRLLVL.

The chain uses TRBV5-1 and TRBJ1-3; no definite D call. CDR1 is SGHRS, CDR2 YFSETQ, per germline. The CDR3 totals 16 residues. V dropped 0 bases and J dropped 0 bases, with 10 bases sitting between them. This chain's CDR3 is CASSLASGSSGNTIYF. The CDR3 DNA reads TGCGCCAGCAGCTTGGCCTCCGGGAGCTCTGGAAACACCATATATTTT.

The chain couples TRBV7-3 to TRBJ1-1; TRBD1 is a possible D gene (6 bases). Per germline, CDR1 SGHTA and CDR2 FQGTGA. The ends were cut back, 1 base at V and 4 bases at J, with 13 bases in the middle. The CDR3 consists of 15 residues. Written as DNA, the CDR3 is TGTGCCAGCAGCTTAATAGGGGGTCTAGGCACTGAAGCTTTCTTT. Its translation is CASSLIGGLGTEAFF.

V and J are TRBV20-1 and TRBJ1-2; 7 positions agree with TRBD1. The CDR3 covers 14 residues. CDR1 is DFQATT, CDR2 SNEGSKA, per germline (reference sequence). V lost 3 bases, J lost 2 bases, and 6 bases stayed unmatched. The CDR3: CSASRGGVNYGYTF. CDR3 DNA: TGCAGTGCTAGTCGAGGGGGCGTCAACTATGGCTACACCTTC.

This chain joins TRBV5-1 and TRBJ2-5; D possibly corresponds to TRBD1 (6 bases). V gave up 4 bases and J gave up 4 bases, with 20 bases separating them. The CDR3 runs 16 residues. Germline V gene data show CDR1 as SGHRS and CDR2 as YFSETQ. In nucleotides, the CDR3 is TGCGCCAGCAGCGAGACCGGGACACGGGAAAGAGAGACCCAGTACTTC. It is translated as CASSETGTRERETQYF.

J is TRBJ2-7 and V is TRBV20-1; maybe TRBD1 (6 bases). In germline, CDR1 is DFQATT, CDR2 SNEGSKA (reference sequence). Trimming pared 3 bases from V and 0 bases from J, leaving 12 bases between. This CDR3 is 14 amino acids long. CDR3 residues: CSASSQGLSYEQYF. For the CDR3, the DNA is TGCAGTGCTAGTTCGCAGGGGCTCTCCTACGAGCAGTACTTC.

This clone showed up just once. The V call is TRBV5-6, the J call TRBJ2-1; D might be TRBD2 (5 bases). CDR1 is SGHDT, CDR2 YYEEEE, per germline. The V end lost 1 base, the J end lost 6 bases, and 5 bases lay between the germline ends. The CDR3 length is 12 residues. The CDR3 nucleotides are TGTGCCAGCAGCTTGAGCGGCAATGAGCAGTTCTTC. It specifies CASSLSGNEQFF.

The chain recombines TRBV7-9 with TRBJ1-4, with D tentatively TRBD1 (6 bases). Germline V gene sequence: CDR1 SEHNR, CDR2 FQNEAQ (reference sequence). Trimming removed 5 bases at V and 7 bases at J, with 20 bases between. CDR3 length: 16 residues. The CDR3 sequence: CASSPEHRVGSEKLFF. The CDR3 nucleotides are TGTGCCAGCAGCCCCGAACACAGGGTGGGGTCTGAAAAACTGTTTTTT. Variable domain in full (rest from reference TRBV7-9 and TRBJ1-4): DTGVSQNPRHKITKRGQNVTFRCDPISEHNRLYWYRQTLGQGPEFLTYFQNEAQLEKSRLLSDRFSAERPKGSFSTLEIQRTEQGDSAMYLCASSPEHRVGSEKLFFGSGTQLSVL.

The chain joins TRBV2 to TRBJ2-3; 7 bases fit TRBD2. This CDR3 is 14 amino acids long. CDR1 is SNHLY, CDR2 FYNNEI, per germline. The V segment lost 5 bases and the J segment 2 bases; nucleotides outside the gene matches: 4. In nucleotides, the CDR3 is TGTGCCAGCAGTCAGGGACTACCCACAGATACGCAGTATTTT. Amino acids: CASSQGLPTDTQYF.

This clone was observed a handful of times. The chain links TRBV4-1 to TRBJ2-7; 8 bases are a match to TRBD2. Germline V gene lookup returns CDR1 MGHRA and CDR2 YSYEKL. The CDR3 covers 16 residues. V lost 0 bases to trimming and J lost 7 bases; unmatched junction nucleotides: 11. Written as DNA, the CDR3 is TGCGCCAGCAGCCAAGATCCGAACGGGAGGGTTGGAGAGCAGTACTTC. Translation: CASSQDPNGRVGEQYF.

The chain joins TRBV11-2 to TRBJ2-5, with D hard to call. CDR3 length: 16 residues. V dropped 6 bases and J dropped 1 base, with 18 bases sitting between them. Germline CDR1 and CDR2: SGHAT and FQNNGV. In DNA, the CDR3 is TGTGCCAGCAGTCCATCGTTGGTGGCAACCCAAGAGACCCAGTACTTC. This translates into CASSPSLVATQETQYF.

The chain joins TRBV4-1 to TRBJ1-5; D remains unclear. The length of the CDR3 is 15 residues. Looked up from germline, CDR1 is MGHRA and CDR2 is YSYEKL. Trimming took 4 bases from V and 0 from J, leaving 10 bases between them. For the CDR3, the DNA is TGCGCCAGCAGCCCCCAATCCGGTAGCAATCAGCCCCAGCATTTT. Translated, it gives CASSPQSGSNQPQHF.

The chain joins TRBV5-6 to TRBJ1-4; D possibly corresponds to TRBD1 (5 bases). Germline assignment: CDR1 SGHDT and CDR2 YYEEEE. There are 11 residues in the CDR3. Trimming took off 4 bases at V and 7 bases at J, with 5 bases between the two ends. This CDR3 is CASSQGEKLFF. The CDR3 DNA reads as TGTGCCAGCAGCCAGGGTGAAAAACTGTTTTTT.

V gene TRBV5-1 combines with J gene TRBJ2-3; TRBD2 matches at 7 bases. Per the germline V gene, CDR1 is SGHRS and CDR2 is YFSETQ. V shed 2 bases and J 2 bases; nucleotides not matched to a gene: 5. This CDR3 spans 15 amino acids. CDR3 in amino acids: CASSLFGGSTDTQYF. CDR3 in DNA: TGCGCCAGCAGCTTATTCGGGGGGTCCACAGATACGCAGTATTTT.

The chain recombines TRBV28 with TRBJ1-2; 8 positions agree with TRBD1. V dropped 6 bases and J dropped 1; count of bases not matched to a gene: 7. The CDR3 extends over 15 amino acids. In germline, CDR1 is MDHEN, CDR2 SYDVKM. CDR3 residues: CASRPGGAGNYGYTF. As DNA, the CDR3 is TGTGCCAGCAGACCAGGGGGCGCGGGTAACTATGGCTACACCTTC.

J is TRBJ1-1 and V is TRBV30; a possible D gene is TRBD1 (5 bases). The CDR3 length is 11 residues. Trimming left V 3 bases short and J 11 bases short, with 13 bases between. In germline, CDR1 is GTSNPN, CDR2 SVGIG (reference sequence). The CDR3 DNA is TGTGCCTGGAGCCGCGCTGGGGGGGCTTTCTTT. Translating it yields CAWSRAGGAFF. The variable domain in full, completed from reference TRBV30 and TRBJ1-1, reads SQTIHQWPATLVQPVGSPLSLECTVEGTSNPNLYWYRQAAGRGLQLLFYSVGIGQISSEVPQNLSASRPQDRQFILSSKKLLLSDSGFYLCAWSRAGGAFFGQGTRLTVV.

In this sample, this clone turned up a few times. The CDR3 nucleotides read TGTGCCAGCAGGCTCCGACTAGAGGATGAGCAGTTCTTC. Its translation: CASRLRLEDEQFF. The V and J genes are TRBV12-3 or TRBV12-4 and TRBJ2-1; D is possibly TRBD2 (6 bases). The CDR3 totals 13 residues. The V end was cut by 6 bases, the J end by 8 bases, with 14 bases between.

The CDR3: CASSFPGQGVPDTQYF. In DNA form, the CDR3 reads TGTGCCAGCAGTTTCCCCGGACAGGGTGTGCCCGATACGCAGTATTTT. The chain joins TRBV28 to TRBJ2-3; 8 bases are shared with TRBD1. There are 16 residues in the CDR3. Trimming at V came to 3 bases and at J to 6 bases, leaving 11 bases not matched to a gene. Germline CDR1 reads MDHEN; CDR2 reads SYDVKM.

This rearrangement joins TRBV3-1 (or the pseudogene TRBV3-2) to TRBJ2-1; TRBD2 might be the D (6 bases). Trimming took 4 bases from V and 3 from J, leaving 7 bases between them. The V gene's germline CDR1 is LGHDT and CDR2 YNNKEL (reference sequence). The CDR3 spans 13 residues. CDR3 amino acids: CASSRLGYNEQFF. CDR3 DNA sequence: TGTGCCAGCAGCCGACTAGGCTACAATGAGCAGTTCTTC.

The genes are TRBV11-2 and TRBJ2-1, with a weak D call TRBD2 (5 bases). Germline lookup yields CDR1 SGHAT and CDR2 FQNNGV. This CDR3 has 20 residues. V was shortened by 0 bases and J by 2 bases, with 23 bases between the two germline ends. CDR3 in DNA: TGTGCCAGCAGCTTAGAAGACATGTTTTCTTTGGCCGGGGCCTACAATGAGCAGTTCTTC. This gives the protein CASSLEDMFSLAGAYNEQFF.

The chain combines TRBV5-1 with TRBJ2-7; 10 bases are a match to TRBD1. This CDR3 comprises 16 residues. Unmatched junction bases numbered 10, after V lost 0 bases and J lost 7 bases. CDR1 and CDR2 from the germline V gene are SGHRS and YFSETQ. CDR3 region: CASSLASGTGVGEQYF. CDR3 DNA sequence: TGCGCCAGCAGCTTGGCCTCCGGGACAGGGGTTGGGGAGCAGTACTTC. Together with reference TRBV5-1 and TRBJ2-7, the CDR3 gives the full variable domain: KAGVTQTPRYLIKTRGQQVTLSCSPISGHRSVSWYQQTPGQGLQFLFEYFSETQRNKGNFPGRFSGRQFSNSRSEMNVSTLELGDSALYLCASSLASGTGVGEQYFGPGTRLTVT.

V gene TRBV7-3 combines with J gene TRBJ1-6; possibly TRBD1 for D (6 bases). The CDR3 totals 14 residues. Trimming cost V 5 bases and J 5 bases, with 10 bases left between them. Germline V gene lookup returns CDR1 SGHTA and CDR2 FQGTGA. The CDR3 nucleotides are TGTGCCAGCAGCCAGGGGACCAATAATTCACCCCTCCACTTT. Protein product: CASSQGTNNSPLHF.

The J gene is TRBJ2-3, the V gene TRBV15, with TRBD2 identical over 12 bases. Germline loops: CDR1 LNHNV, CDR2 YYDKDF (reference sequence). The CDR3 is 19 residues long. V lost 1 base, J lost 1 base, and 9 bases stayed unmatched. The CDR3 region has the DNA TGTGCCACCAGCAGAGTCGGTCTAGCGGGAGGGCACGGCACAGATACGCAGTATTTT. This gives the protein CATSRVGLAGGHGTDTQYF.

The gene calls are TRBV5-1 and TRBJ2-5, with 9 bases lining up with TRBD2. Germline CDR1 SGHRS, CDR2 YFSETQ. Trimming at V came to 6 bases and at J to 4 bases, leaving 1 base not matched to a gene. This CDR3 has 12 amino acids. The CDR3 sequence is CASMTSGETQYF. DNA for the CDR3: TGCGCCAGCATGACTAGCGGAGAGACCCAGTACTTC.

The J gene is TRBJ2-2, the V gene TRBV30; 10 bases fit TRBD1. CDR3 length: 15 residues. The J segment lost 6 bases and the V segment lost 3 bases, leaving 7 bases of the junction unmatched. Germline lookup yields CDR1 GTSNPN and CDR2 SVGIG (reference sequence). The chain's CDR3 is CAWSLDRGGAGELFF. The CDR3 DNA is TGTGCCTGGAGCCTGGACAGGGGGGGCGCCGGGGAGCTGTTTTTT.

The chain has TRBV19 and TRBJ2-7; 10 bases map to TRBD2. CDR1 and CDR2 (germline): LNHDA, SQIVND (reference sequence). Losses at the gene ends were 4 bases for V and 0 bases for J; bases not matched to a gene: 0. The CDR3 runs 14 residues. The CDR3 loop reads CASSTSGGSYEQYF. The CDR3 DNA is TGTGCCAGTAGTACTAGCGGGGGCTCCTACGAGCAGTACTTC.

This clone was counted a single time. J is TRBJ1-6 and V is TRBV27; D gene uncertain. The CDR3 extends over 13 amino acids. Germline V CDR1 and CDR2: MNHEY, SMNVEV (reference sequence). V was trimmed by 1 base and J by 7 bases, leaving 5 bases between them. For the CDR3, the DNA is TGTGCCAGCAGTTTATTGGAGAATTCACCCCTCCACTTT. Translation gives CASSLLENSPLHF.

This chain uses TRBV9 with TRBJ1-3; D is ambiguous. V lost 2 bases, J lost 0 bases, and 12 bases lay in between. The CDR3 loop spans 16 amino acids. Germline-derived CDR1 and CDR2 are SGDLS and YYNGEE. CDR3 in amino acids: CASSVGSLFSGNTIYF. The DNA for the CDR3 is TGTGCCAGCAGCGTCGGGAGCCTATTCTCTGGAAACACCATATATTTT.